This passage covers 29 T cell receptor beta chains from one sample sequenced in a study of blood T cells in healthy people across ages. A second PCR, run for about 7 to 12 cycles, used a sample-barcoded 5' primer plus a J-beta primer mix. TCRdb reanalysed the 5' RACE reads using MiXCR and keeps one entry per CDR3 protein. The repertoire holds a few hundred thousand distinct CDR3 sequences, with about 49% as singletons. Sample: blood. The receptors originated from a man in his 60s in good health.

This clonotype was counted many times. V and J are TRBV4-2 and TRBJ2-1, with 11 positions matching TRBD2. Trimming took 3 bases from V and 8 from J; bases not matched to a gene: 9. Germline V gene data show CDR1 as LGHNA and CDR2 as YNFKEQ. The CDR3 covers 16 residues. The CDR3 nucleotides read TGTGCCAGCAGCCAGGTACTAGCGGGAGAGGGGCATGAGCAGTTCTTC. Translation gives CASSQVLAGEGHEQFF.

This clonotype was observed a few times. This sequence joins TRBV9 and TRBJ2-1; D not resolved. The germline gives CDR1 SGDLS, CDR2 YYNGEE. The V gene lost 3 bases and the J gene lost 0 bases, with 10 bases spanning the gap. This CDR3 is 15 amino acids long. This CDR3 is CASSAEPSSYNEQFF. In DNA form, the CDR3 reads TGTGCCAGCAGCGCCGAGCCAAGCTCCTACAATGAGCAGTTCTTC.

The CDR3 coding sequence is TGTGCCAGCAGTCCCGACAGGGGATTAGATACGCAGTATTTT. It codes for CASSPDRGLDTQYF. The chain combines TRBV6-5 with TRBJ2-3; TRBD1 aligns across 8 bases. Unmatched junction bases numbered 6, after V lost 5 bases and J lost 5 bases. Per germline, CDR1 MNHEY and CDR2 SVGAGI. The CDR3 spans 14 residues.

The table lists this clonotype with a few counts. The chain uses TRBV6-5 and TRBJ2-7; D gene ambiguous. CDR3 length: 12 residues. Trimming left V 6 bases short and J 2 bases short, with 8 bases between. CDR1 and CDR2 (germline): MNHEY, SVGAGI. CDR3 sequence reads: CASSSITYEQYF. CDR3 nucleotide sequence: TGTGCCAGCAGCTCCATAACCTACGAGCAGTACTTC.

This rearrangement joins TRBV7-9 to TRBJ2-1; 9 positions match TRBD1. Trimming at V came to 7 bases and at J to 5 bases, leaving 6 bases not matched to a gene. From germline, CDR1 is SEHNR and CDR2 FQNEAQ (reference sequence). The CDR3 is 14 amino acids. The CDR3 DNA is TGTGCCAGCACCTGGGACAGGGCCAACAATGAGCAGTTCTTC. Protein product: CASTWDRANNEQFF.

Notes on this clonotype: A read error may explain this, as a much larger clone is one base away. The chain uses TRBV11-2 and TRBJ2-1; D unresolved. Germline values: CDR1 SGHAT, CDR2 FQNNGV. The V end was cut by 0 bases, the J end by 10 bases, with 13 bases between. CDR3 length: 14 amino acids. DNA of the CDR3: TGTGCCAGCAGCTTAGAGCGCACCGCCTACGAGCAGTTCTTC. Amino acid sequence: CASSLERTAYEQFF.

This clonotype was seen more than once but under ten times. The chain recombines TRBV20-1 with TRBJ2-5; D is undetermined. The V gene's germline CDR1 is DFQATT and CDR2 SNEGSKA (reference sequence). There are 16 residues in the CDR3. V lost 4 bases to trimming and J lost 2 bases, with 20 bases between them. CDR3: CSATDLSFASQETQYF. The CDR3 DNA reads TGCAGTGCTACCGACCTCAGCTTTGCCTCTCAAGAGACCCAGTACTTC.

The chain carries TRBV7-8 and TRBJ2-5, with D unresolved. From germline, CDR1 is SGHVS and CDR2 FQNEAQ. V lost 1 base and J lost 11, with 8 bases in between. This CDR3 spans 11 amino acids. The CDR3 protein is CASSLDQEQYF. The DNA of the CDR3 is TGTGCCAGCAGCTTAGACCAGGAGCAGTACTTC.

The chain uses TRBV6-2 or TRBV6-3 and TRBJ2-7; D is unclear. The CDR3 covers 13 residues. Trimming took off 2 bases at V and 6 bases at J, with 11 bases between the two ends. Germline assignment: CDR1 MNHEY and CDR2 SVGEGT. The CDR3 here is CASSYPPGGEQYF. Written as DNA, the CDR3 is TGTGCCAGCAGTTACCCACCAGGCGGCGAGCAGTACTTC.

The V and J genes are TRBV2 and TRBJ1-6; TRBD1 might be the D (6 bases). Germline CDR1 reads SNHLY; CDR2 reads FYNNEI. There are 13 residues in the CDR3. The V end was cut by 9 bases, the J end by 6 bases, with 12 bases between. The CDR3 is CASAFRGNSPLHF. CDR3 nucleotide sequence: TGTGCCAGTGCTTTCAGGGGTAATTCACCCCTCCACTTT.

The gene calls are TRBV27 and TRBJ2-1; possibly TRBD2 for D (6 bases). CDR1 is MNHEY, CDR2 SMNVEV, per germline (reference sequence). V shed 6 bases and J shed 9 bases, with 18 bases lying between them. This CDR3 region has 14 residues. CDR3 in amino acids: CASRRTSRGIEQFF. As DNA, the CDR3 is TGTGCCAGCAGGCGAACTAGCAGAGGTATTGAGCAGTTCTTC.

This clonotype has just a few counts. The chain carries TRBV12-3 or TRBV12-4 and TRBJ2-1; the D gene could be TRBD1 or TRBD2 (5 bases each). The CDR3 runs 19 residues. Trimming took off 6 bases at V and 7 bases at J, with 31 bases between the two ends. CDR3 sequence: CASRTLRDVARETGNEQFF. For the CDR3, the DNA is TGTGCCAGCAGGACCCTACGGGACGTTGCGCGCGAGACCGGGAATGAGCAGTTCTTC.

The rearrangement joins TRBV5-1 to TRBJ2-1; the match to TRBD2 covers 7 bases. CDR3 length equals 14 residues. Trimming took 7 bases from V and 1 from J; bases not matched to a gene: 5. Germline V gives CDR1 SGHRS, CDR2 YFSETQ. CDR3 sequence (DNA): TGCGCCAGCGGTCAGCGGGGTTCCTACAATGAGCAGTTCTTC. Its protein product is CASGQRGSYNEQFF.

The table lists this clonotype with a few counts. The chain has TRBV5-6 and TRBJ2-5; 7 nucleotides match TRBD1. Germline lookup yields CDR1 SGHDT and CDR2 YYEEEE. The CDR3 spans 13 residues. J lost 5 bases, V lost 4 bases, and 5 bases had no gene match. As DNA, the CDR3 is TGTGCCAGCAGCGGGACAGCCGGGGAGACCCAGTACTTC. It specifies CASSGTAGETQYF. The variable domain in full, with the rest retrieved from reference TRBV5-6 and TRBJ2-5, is DAGVTQSPTHLIKTRGQQVTLRCSPKSGHDTVSWYQQALGQGPQFIFQYYEEEERQRGNFPDRFSGHQFPNYSSELNVNALLLGDSALYLCASSGTAGETQYFGPGTRLLVL.

Here the CDR3 DNA reads TGTGCCAGTAGAGGAAGGAAGTTTAGCACAGATACGCAGTATTTT. It translates to CASRGRKFSTDTQYF. The rearrangement uses TRBV28 and TRBJ2-3; D unresolved. This CDR3 has 15 amino acids. Germline loops: CDR1 MDHEN, CDR2 SYDVKM. The germline V and J ends were trimmed by 9 bases and 0 bases, with 16 bases remaining between them. The full variable domain, with the rest looked up from reference TRBV28 and TRBJ2-3, is DVKVTQSSRYLVKRTGEKVFLECVQDMDHENMFWYRQDPGLGLRLIYFSYDVKMKEKGDIPEGYSVSREKKERFSLILESASTNQTSMYLCASRGRKFSTDTQYFGPGTRLTVL.

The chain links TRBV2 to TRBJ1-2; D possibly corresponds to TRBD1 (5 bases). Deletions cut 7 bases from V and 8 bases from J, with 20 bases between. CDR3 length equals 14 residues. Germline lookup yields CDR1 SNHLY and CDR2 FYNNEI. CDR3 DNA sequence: TGTGCCAGCAACCCAAGACAGCACCTTGGAGGCTACACCTTC. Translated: CASNPRQHLGGYTF.

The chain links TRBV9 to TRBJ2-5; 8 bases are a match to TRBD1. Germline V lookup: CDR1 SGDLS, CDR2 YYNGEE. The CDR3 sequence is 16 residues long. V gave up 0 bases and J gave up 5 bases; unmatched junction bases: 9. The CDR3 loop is CASSVGSRTGQETQYF. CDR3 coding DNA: TGTGCCAGCAGCGTAGGGTCCCGGACAGGGCAGGAGACCCAGTACTTC. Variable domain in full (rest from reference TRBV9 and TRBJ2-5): DSGVTQTPKHLITATGQRVTLRCSPRSGDLSVYWYQQSLDQGLQFLIQYYNGEERAKGNILERFSAQQFPDLHSELNLSSLELGDSALYFCASSVGSRTGQETQYFGPGTRLLVL.

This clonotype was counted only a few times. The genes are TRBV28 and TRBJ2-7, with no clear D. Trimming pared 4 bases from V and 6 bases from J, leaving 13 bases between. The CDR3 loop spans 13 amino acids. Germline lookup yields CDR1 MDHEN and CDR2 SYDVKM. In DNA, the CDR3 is TGTGCCAGCAGTTCCTCACATACGCGCGAGCAGTACTTC. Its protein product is CASSSSHTREQYF.

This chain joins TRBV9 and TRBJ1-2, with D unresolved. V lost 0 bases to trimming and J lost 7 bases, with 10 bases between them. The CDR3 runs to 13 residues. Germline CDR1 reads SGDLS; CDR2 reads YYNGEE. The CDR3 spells CASSVGAAPGYTF. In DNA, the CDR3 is TGTGCCAGCAGCGTAGGGGCAGCCCCTGGCTACACCTTC.

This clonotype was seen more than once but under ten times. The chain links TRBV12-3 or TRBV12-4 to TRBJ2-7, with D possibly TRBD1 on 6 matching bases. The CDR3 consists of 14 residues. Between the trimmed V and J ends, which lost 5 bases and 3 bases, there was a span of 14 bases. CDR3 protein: CASSKQGRGYEQYF. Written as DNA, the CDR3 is TGTGCCAGCAGTAAACAGGGTAGGGGCTACGAGCAGTACTTC.

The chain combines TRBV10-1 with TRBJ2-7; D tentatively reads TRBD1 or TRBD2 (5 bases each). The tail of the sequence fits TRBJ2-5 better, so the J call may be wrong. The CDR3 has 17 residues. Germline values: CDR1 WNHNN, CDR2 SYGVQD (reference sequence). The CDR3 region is CASSESVGVSRAETQYF. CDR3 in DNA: TGCGCCAGCAGTGAGTCGGTGGGGGTTAGCAGGGCGGAGACCCAGTACTTC.

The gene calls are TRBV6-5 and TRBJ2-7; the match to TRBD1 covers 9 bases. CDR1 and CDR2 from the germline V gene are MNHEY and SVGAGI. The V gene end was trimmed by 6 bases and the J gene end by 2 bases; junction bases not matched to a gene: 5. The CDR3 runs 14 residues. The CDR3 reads CASRAGTGPYEQYF. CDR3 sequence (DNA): TGTGCCAGCAGAGCCGGGACAGGGCCCTACGAGCAGTACTTC.

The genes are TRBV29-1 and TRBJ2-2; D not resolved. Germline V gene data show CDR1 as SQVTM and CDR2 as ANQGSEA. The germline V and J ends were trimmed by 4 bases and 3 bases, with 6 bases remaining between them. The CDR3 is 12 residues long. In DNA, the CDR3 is TGCAGCGTTGCCTGGTACACCGGGGAGCTGTTTTTT. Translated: CSVAWYTGELFF.

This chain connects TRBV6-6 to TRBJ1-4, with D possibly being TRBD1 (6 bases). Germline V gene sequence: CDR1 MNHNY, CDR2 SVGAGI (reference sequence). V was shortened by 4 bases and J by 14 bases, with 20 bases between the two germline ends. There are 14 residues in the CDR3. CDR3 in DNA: TGTGCCAGCAGTTGCCCCCGGGACAACGACTTTCTGTTTTTT. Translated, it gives CASSCPRDNDFLFF.

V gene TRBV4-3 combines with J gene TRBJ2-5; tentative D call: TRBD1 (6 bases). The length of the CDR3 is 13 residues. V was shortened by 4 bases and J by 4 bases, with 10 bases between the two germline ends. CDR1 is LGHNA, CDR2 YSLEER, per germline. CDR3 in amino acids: CASSRSRGETQYF. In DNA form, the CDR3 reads TGCGCCAGCAGCCGATCCAGGGGAGAGACCCAGTACTTC.

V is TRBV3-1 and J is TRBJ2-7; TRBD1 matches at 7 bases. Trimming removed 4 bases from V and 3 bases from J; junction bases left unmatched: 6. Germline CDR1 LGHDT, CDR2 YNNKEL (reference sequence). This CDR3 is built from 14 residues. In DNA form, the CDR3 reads TGTGCCAGCAGCCCGGGACAGCAAATCTACGAGCAGTACTTC. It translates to CASSPGQQIYEQYF.

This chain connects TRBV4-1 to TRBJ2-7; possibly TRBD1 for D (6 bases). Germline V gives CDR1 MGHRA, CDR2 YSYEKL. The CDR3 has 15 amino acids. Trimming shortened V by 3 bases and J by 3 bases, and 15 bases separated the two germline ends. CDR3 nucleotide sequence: TGCGCCAGCAGCCACGAGGACAGAGACCTCTACGAGCAGTACTTC. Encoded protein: CASSHEDRDLYEQYF.

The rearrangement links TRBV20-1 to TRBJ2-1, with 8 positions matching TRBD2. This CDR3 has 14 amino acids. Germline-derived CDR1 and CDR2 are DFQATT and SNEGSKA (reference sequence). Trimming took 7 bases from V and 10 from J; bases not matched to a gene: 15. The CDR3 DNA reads TGCAGTGTCCCTGGCGGACTAGCCCTGGGGGAGCAGTTCTTC. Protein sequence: CSVPGGLALGEQFF.

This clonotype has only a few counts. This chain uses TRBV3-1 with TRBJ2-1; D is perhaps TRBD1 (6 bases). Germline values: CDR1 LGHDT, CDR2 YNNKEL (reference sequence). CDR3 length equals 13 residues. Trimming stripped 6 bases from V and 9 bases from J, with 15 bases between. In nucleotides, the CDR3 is TGTGCCAGCAGTAAGAAGGGGGAATCTGAGCAGTTCTTC. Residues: CASSKKGESEQFF.